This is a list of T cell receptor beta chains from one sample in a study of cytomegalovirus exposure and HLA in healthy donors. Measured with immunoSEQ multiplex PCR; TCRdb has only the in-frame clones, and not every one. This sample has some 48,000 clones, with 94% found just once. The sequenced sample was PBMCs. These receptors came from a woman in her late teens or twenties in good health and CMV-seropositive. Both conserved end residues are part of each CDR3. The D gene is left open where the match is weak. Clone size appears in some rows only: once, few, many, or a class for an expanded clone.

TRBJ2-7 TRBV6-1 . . CASSEHRTSEQYF TGTGCCAGCAGTGAACACAGAACGTCCGAGCAGTACTTC
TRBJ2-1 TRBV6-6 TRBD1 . CASSHGQGNYNEQFF TGTGCCAGCAGCCATGGACAGGGAAATTACAATGAGCAGTTCTTC
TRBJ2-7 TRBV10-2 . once CASSESRTSFLGYEQYF TGCGCCAGCAGTGAGTCGAGGACATCATTTTTGGGATACGAGCAGTACTTC
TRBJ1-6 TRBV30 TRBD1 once CAWQDRGGHNSPLHF TGTGCCTGGCAAGACAGGGGAGGACATAATTCACCCCTCCACTTT
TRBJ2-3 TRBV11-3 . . CASSLGASRGSTDTQYF TGTGCCAGCAGCTTAGGGGCCTCACGGGGGAGCACAGATACGCAGTATTTT
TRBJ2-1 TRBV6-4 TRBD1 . CASSTGDGNEQFF TGTGCCAGCAGTACAGGGGATGGTAATGAGCAGTTCTTC
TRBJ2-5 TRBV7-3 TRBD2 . CASSLNLLRERLKTQYF TGTGCCAGCAGCTTAAATTTGTTGCGGGAGAGGCTAAAGACCCAGTACTTC
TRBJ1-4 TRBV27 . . CASSRVINEKLFF TGTGCCAGCAGTCGGGTGATTAATGAAAAACTGTTTTTT
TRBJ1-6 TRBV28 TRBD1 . CASSSDRVSPLHF TGTGCCAGCAGCTCGGACAGGGTATCACCCCTCCACTTT
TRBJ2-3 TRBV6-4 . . CASSPGTSTDTQYF TGTGCCAGCAGTCCCGGGACTAGCACAGATACGCAGTATTTT
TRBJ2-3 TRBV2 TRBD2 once CASSGPWTSPADTQYF TGTGCCAGCAGTGGCCCCTGGACTAGCCCCGCAGATACGCAGTATTTT
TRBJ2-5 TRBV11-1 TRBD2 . CASSLGGLAGGETQYF TGTGCCAGCAGCTTAGGGGGGCTAGCGGGAGGAGAGACCCAGTACTTC
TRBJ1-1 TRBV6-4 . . CASSEQGNTEAFF TGTGCCAGCAGTGAGCAGGGAAACACTGAAGCTTTCTTT
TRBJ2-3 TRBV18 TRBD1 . CASSPPGQGTDTQYF TGTGCCAGCTCACCACCGGGACAGGGGACAGATACGCAGTATTTT
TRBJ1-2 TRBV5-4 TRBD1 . CATQARDREIYGYTF TGTGCCACCCAAGCCCGGGACAGGGAAATCTATGGCTACACCTTC
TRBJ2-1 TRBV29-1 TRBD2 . CSVGASGPPYNEQFF TGCAGCGTTGGCGCTAGCGGACCTCCCTACAATGAGCAGTTCTTC
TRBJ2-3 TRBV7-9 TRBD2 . CATLAGVSTDTQYF TGTGCCACACTAGCGGGAGTTAGCACAGATACGCAGTATTTT
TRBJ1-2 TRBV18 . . CASSQTHAGGSGSYGYTF TGTGCCAGCTCACAAACCCATGCGGGGGGTTCAGGCTCCTATGGCTACACCTTC
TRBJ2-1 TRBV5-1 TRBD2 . CASSLGLADYNEQFF TGCGCCAGCAGCTTAGGACTAGCGGACTACAATGAGCAGTTCTTC
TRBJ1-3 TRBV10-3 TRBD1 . CAISDLGQAPSGNTIYF TGTGCCATCAGTGACTTAGGACAGGCCCCCTCTGGAAACACCATATATTTT
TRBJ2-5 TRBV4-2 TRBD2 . CASSQEGAGLAGGPEETQYF TGTGCCAGCAGCCAAGAAGGAGCGGGACTAGCGGGAGGGCCTGAAGAGACCCAGTACTTC
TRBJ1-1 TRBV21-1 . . CASSIRQGVNTEAFF TGTGCCAGCAGCATACGACAGGGGGTAAACACTGAAGCTTTCTTT
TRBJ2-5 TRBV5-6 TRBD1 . CASTLFQTGYETQYF TGTGCCAGCACCCTATTCCAGACAGGGTACGAGACCCAGTACTTC
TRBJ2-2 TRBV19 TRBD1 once CASAGDRASGELFF TGTGCCAGTGCGGGGGACAGGGCCTCCGGGGAGCTGTTTTTT
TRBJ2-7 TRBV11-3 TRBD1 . CASSLDRGQEQYF TGTGCCAGCAGCCTCGACAGGGGGCAAGAGCAGTACTTC
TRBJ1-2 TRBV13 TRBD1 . CASSLLQGARGGYTF TGTGCCAGCAGCTTATTGCAGGGGGCGAGGGGAGGCTACACCTTC
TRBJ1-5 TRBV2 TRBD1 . CASSGGQAIRPQHF TGTGCCAGCAGTGGGGGACAGGCTATCAGGCCCCAGCATTTT
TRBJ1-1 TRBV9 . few CASSGGVPNTEAFF TGTGCCAGCAGCGGGGGGGTACCGAACACTGAAGCTTTCTTT
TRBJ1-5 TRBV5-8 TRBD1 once CASSTGTGGLQPQHF TGTGCCAGCAGCACAGGGACAGGGGGCCTGCAGCCCCAGCATTTT
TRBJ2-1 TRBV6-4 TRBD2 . CASSGTSGSYNEQFF TGTGCCAGCAGCGGGACTAGCGGATCCTACAATGAGCAGTTCTTC
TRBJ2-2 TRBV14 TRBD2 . CASGYRSGIGELFF TGTGCCAGCGGATACCGTAGCGGGATCGGGGAGCTGTTTTTT
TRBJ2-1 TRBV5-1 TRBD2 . CASSLGDYNEQFF TGCGCCAGCAGCTTGGGGGACTATAATGAGCAGTTCTTC
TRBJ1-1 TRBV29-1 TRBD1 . CSAMGQMNTEAFF TGCAGCGCTATGGGACAGATGAACACTGAAGCTTTCTTT
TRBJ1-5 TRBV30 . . CAWSDSAGQPQHF TGTGCCTGGAGCGACAGTGCCGGTCAGCCCCAGCATTTT
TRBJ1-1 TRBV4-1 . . CASSSGPSQLGTEAFF TGCGCCAGCAGTTCGGGTCCCTCCCAGTTGGGCACTGAAGCTTTCTTT
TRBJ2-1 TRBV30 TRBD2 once CAWSVMAGGGEQFF TGTGCCTGGAGTGTAATGGCGGGAGGCGGGGAGCAGTTCTTC